What follows is one T cell receptor (beta chain) and its context. Antigen unknown. cDNA reverse transcribed from extracted RNA served as the sequencing template. The table came from immunoSEQ multiplex PCR; TCRdb's copy has only in-frame clones and leaves some out. The table records over 150,000 clones, less than 70% of them present only once. This sample is drawn from a study of CD8+ T cells in alopecia areata. Notes on the study in general: Between patients, shared TCR sequences were less clear than in mice. This was possibly due in part to HLA diversity in the patient population. Higher clonality was seen in lesional scalp than in normal scalp, especially in alopecia totalis/universalis. Scalp sequencing also captures normal skin's resident alphabeta T cells.

Treatment of the sample: oral pan-JAK inhibitor, 5-10 mg twice daily. Lesional scalp punch biopsies and peripheral blood came from alopecia areata patients. V was shortened by 4 bases and J by 6 bases, with 16 bases between the two germline ends. The germline gives CDR1 MNHEY, CDR2 SVGAGI. The CDR3 runs to 15 residues. This material consisted of CD4+ T cells sorted from blood, taken at week 24, from a patient treated with tofacitinib. The rearrangement links TRBV6-5 to TRBJ2-1; a weak D match, TRBD1 (8 bases). This sequence was found in a human donor with alopecia areata. For the CDR3, the DNA is TGTGCCAGCAGTTGGACAGGGAGGGCCTCCAATGAGCAGTTCTTC. It codes for CASSWTGRASNEQFF.